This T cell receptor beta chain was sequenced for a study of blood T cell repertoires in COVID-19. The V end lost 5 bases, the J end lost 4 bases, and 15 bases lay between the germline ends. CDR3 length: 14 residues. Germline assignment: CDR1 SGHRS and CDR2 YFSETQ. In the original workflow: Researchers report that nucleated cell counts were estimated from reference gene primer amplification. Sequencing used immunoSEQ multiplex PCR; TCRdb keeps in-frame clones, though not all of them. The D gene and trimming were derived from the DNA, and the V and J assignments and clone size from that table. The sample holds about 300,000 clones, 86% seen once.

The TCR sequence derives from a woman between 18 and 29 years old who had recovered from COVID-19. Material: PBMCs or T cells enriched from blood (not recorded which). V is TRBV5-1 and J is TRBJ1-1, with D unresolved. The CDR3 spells CASRVGSASTEAFF. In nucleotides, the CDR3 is TGCGCCAGCAGGGTCGGGAGCGCGAGCACTGAAGCTTTCTTT.